What follows describes a single T cell receptor (beta chain). Its antigen is as yet unknown. These data belong to a study of identifying expanded T cells in peripheral blood. Collection occurred without any documented infections or immune events in donors. Sequencing was performed with immunoSEQ multiplex PCR; in TCRdb, only in-frame clones are kept and a portion is missing. The sample shows roughly 100,000 clones, about nine tenths of them seen only once. Germline CDR1 SGDLS, CDR2 YYNGEE. The length of the CDR3 is 15 residues. The V end was cut by 4 bases, the J end by 6 bases, with 19 bases between. Study results and caveats: Across healthy donors, higher total template counts meant significantly greater roughly two-week count variance. Over two and four weeks, about 15 and 19 clones changed, versus approximately 1.1 between replicates.

The sequenced sample was blood. The clonotype was recovered from a person aged 18 to 75 in good health. The V and J genes are TRBV9 and TRBJ1-2, with D possibly TRBD1 on 5 matching bases. CDR3 protein: CASSKSGAERDGYTF. CDR3 nucleotides: TGTGCCAGCAGCAAGAGCGGGGCAGAGAGGGATGGCTACACCTTC.